Listed below are T cell receptor beta chains from one sample, sequenced in a study of blood T cell repertoires in COVID-19. The repertoire was sequenced with immunoSEQ multiplex PCR; TCRdb's copy has only in-frame clones and lacks some. Of about 280,000 clones in the sample, around nine tenths were seen once. The specimen was PBMCs or T cells enriched from blood (not recorded which). Receptors were obtained from a woman in her 40s who had recovered from COVID-19. Each CDR3 is given with its conserved first and last residue. The D gene is left open where the match is weak.

>TRBD1|TRBV7-9|TRBJ1-4
TGTGCCAGCAGCACAAGACAGGGTTTAACTAATGAAAAACTGTTTTTT
CASSTRQGLTNEKLFF
>-|TRBV7-2|TRBJ2-1
TGTGCCAGCAGCACACGACTATCCAATGAGCAGTTCTTC
CASSTRLSNEQFF
>-|TRBV19|TRBJ1-1
TGTGCCAGTGGTGCACCGAGAGGGAACACTGAAGCTTTCTTT
CASGAPRGNTEAFF
>-|TRBV7-2|TRBJ2-5
TGTGCCAGCAGCCCCGCGGGAGAGACCCAGTACTTC
CASSPAGETQYF
>-|TRBV28|TRBJ1-1
TGTGCCAGCAGTTACAGTCTGAACACTGAAGCTTTCTTT
CASSYSLNTEAFF
>-|TRBV19|TRBJ1-1
TGTGCCAGTAGTATAAATCTCGGGAACACTGAAGCTTTCTTT
CASSINLGNTEAFF
>-|TRBV3-1/TRBV3-2|TRBJ2-4
TGTGCCAGCAGCCATGGTTCATCCGGGGCCAAAAACATTCAGTACTTC
CASSHGSSGAKNIQYF
>-|TRBV28|TRBJ1-6
TGTGCCAGCAGTTTGGGGGGGCATTCACCCCTCCACTTT
CASSLGGHSPLHF
>-|TRBV2|TRBJ2-1
TGTGCCAGCAGTGAATTTGGGCGCACATACTCCTACAATGAGCAGTTCTTC
CASSEFGRTYSYNEQFF
>TRBD2|TRBV3-1/TRBV3-2|TRBJ2-1
TGTGCCAGCAGCCAACAAGGGACTAGCTATTATGAGCAGTTCTTC
CASSQQGTSYYEQFF